Listed here are 24 T cell receptor beta chains from one sample, sequenced in a study of blood T cell repertoires in COVID-19. Using immunoSEQ multiplex PCR, the repertoire was profiled, and TCRdb retains in-frame clones only, with some absent. This sample yields tens of thousands of clones, of which approximately 80% are seen a single time; about 11% belongs to the top ten. The sample consisted of peripheral blood. Every receptor here comes from a human donor in a cohort sampled during active COVID-19.

Only a few counts were recorded for this clone. This CDR3 is CASSPPGGGPTGEQFF. In DNA, the CDR3 is TGTGCCAGCAGCCCCCCGGGGGGTGGGCCCACTGGTGAGCAGTTCTTC. The chain uses TRBV5-4 and TRBJ2-1; 7 nucleotides agree with TRBD2. Germline trimming cut 4 bases from V and 9 bases from J; bases unmatched to any gene: 16. Per germline, CDR1 SGHNT and CDR2 YYREEE (reference sequence). This CDR3 is built from 16 residues. The full variable domain, in which reference TRBV5-4 and TRBJ2-1 provide the parts outside the CDR3, is ETGVTQSPTHLIKTRGQQVTLRCSSQSGHNTVSWYQQALGQGPQFIFQYYREEENGRGNFPPRFSGLQFPNYSSELNVNALELDDSALYLCASSPPGGGPTGEQFFGPGTRLTVL.

The chain joins TRBV5-1 to TRBJ2-3; TRBD1 matches 7 bases. CDR1 is SGHRS and CDR2 is YFSETQ in the germline V gene. This CDR3 contains 14 residues. V shed 4 bases and J 6 bases; nucleotides not matched to a gene: 8. Written as DNA, the CDR3 is TGCGCCAGCAGCCCTGACCCGACAGGGGATACGCAGTATTTT. Its translation: CASSPDPTGDTQYF.

This clone was found once. The chain joins TRBV7-3 to TRBJ2-5; 8 nucleotides line up with TRBD2. Germline V CDR1 and CDR2: SGHTA, FQGTGA. CDR3 size: 13 residues. J was trimmed by 5 bases and V by 5 bases; bases with no gene match: 4. The chain's CDR3 is CASSISGKETQYF. The CDR3 nucleotides read TGTGCCAGCAGCATTAGCGGGAAGGAGACCCAGTACTTC. Together with reference TRBV7-3 and TRBJ2-5, the CDR3 gives the full variable domain: GAGVSQTPSNKVTEKGKYVELRCDPISGHTALYWYRQSLGQGPEFLIYFQGTGAADDSGLPNDRFFAVRPEGSVSTLKIQRTERGDSAVYLCASSISGKETQYFGPGTRLLVL.

The gene calls are TRBV2 and TRBJ1-2, with 9 bases matching TRBD1. J lost 4 bases, V lost 4 bases, and 7 bases had no gene match. The CDR3 runs 15 residues. CDR1 is SNHLY, CDR2 FYNNEI, per germline. This chain's CDR3 is CASSAETGGPYGYTF. CDR3 nucleotides: TGTGCCAGCAGTGCGGAGACAGGGGGGCCCTATGGCTACACCTTC.

This sequence joins TRBV3-1 (or the pseudogene TRBV3-2) and TRBJ1-3, with D unclear. CDR1 is LGHDT and CDR2 is YNNKEL in the germline V gene (reference sequence). CDR3 size: 13 residues. Deletions cut 6 bases from V and 0 bases from J, with 6 bases between. The CDR3 nucleotides read TGTGCCAGCAGATTTTACTCTGGAAACACCATATATTTT. Protein sequence: CASRFYSGNTIYF.

The chain employs TRBV6-1 and TRBJ1-5; no reliable D call. This CDR3 contains 14 residues. With 0 bases removed from V and 16 bases from J, the gap between germline ends came to 19 bases. The germline V gene encodes CDR1 MNHNS and CDR2 SASEGT. CDR3 sequence: CASSEAAQRANRHF. The CDR3 coding sequence is TGTGCCAGCAGTGAAGCGGCACAGAGGGCTAACCGTCATTTT.

This chain's CDR3 is CASSEGRGFNQPQHF. For the CDR3, the DNA is TGTGCCAGTAGTGAGGGGAGGGGTTTCAATCAGCCCCAGCATTTT. The chain has TRBV19 and TRBJ1-5, with D tentatively TRBD1 (5 bases). The V end lost 5 bases, the J end lost 3 bases, and 14 bases lay between the germline ends. From germline, CDR1 is LNHDA and CDR2 SQIVND (reference sequence). This CDR3 has 15 residues.

CDR3 protein: CASSPAGDTGELFF. The DNA for the CDR3 is TGTGCCAGCAGCCCTGCAGGGGACACCGGGGAGCTGTTTTTT. The chain employs TRBV5-4 and TRBJ2-2; perhaps TRBD1 as D (6 bases). The CDR3 has 14 amino acids. CDR1 is SGHNT, CDR2 YYREEE, per germline (reference sequence). V was clipped by 4 bases and J by 3 bases, with 10 bases between them.

Many counts were recorded for this clone. The J gene is TRBJ1-1, the V gene TRBV27; D is perhaps TRBD1 (5 bases). The V end lost 2 bases, the J end lost 6 bases, and 16 bases lay between the germline ends. There are 15 residues in the CDR3. Looked up from germline, CDR1 is MNHEY and CDR2 is SMNVEV (reference sequence). The CDR3 bases are TGTGCCAGCAGTTTAGGCCCAGGGATGGAGTCTGAAGCTTTCTTT. This translates into CASSLGPGMESEAFF.

The chain joins TRBV11-2 to TRBJ2-5; D not resolved. The length of the CDR3 is 12 residues. V was cut by 1 base and J by 5 bases, with 5 bases left in between. Looked up from germline, CDR1 is SGHAT and CDR2 is FQNNGV. Here the CDR3 reads CASSLVSETQYF. The CDR3 nucleotides read TGTGCCAGCAGCTTAGTGTCGGAGACCCAGTACTTC.

The chain links TRBV5-8 to TRBJ2-1; weak D call: TRBD1 (6 bases). This CDR3 has 15 residues. Trimming removed 0 bases at V and 2 bases at J, with 9 bases between. Germline lookup yields CDR1 SGHTS and CDR2 YDEGEE. The chain's CDR3 is CASSLGQATYNEQFF. DNA of the CDR3: TGTGCCAGCAGCTTGGGACAGGCGACCTACAATGAGCAGTTCTTC.

The rearrangement uses TRBV5-1 and TRBJ2-5; TRBD1 matches 7 bases. V gave up 4 bases and J gave up 2 bases; unmatched junction bases: 8. CDR3 length: 15 amino acids. In germline, CDR1 is SGHRS, CDR2 YFSETQ. CDR3 loop: CASSVQRDRQETQYF. As DNA, the CDR3 is TGCGCCAGCAGCGTTCAAAGGGACAGACAAGAGACCCAGTACTTC.

The chain couples TRBV6-6 to TRBJ1-3; D gene unclear. The CDR3 has 11 residues. Deletions cut 6 bases from V and 3 bases from J, with 3 bases between. CDR1 is MNHNY, CDR2 SVGAGI, per germline (reference sequence). The CDR3 region has the DNA TGTGCCAGCAGCAATGGAAACACCATATATTTT. Amino acids: CASSNGNTIYF.

The CDR3 is CATSDNGGDYEQYF. Written as DNA, the CDR3 is TGTGCCACCAGTGATAACGGCGGAGACTACGAGCAGTACTTC. V is TRBV24-1 and J is TRBJ2-7; D is ambiguous. CDR1 and CDR2 from the germline V gene are KGHDR and SFDVKD. The CDR3 has 14 amino acids. V was clipped by 3 bases and J by 3 bases, with 11 bases between them.

This chain uses TRBV11-1 with TRBJ2-3; D gene ambiguous. The germline CDR1 and CDR2 sequences are SGHAT and FQDESV (reference sequence). The CDR3 length is 15 residues. V lost 2 bases to trimming and J lost 0 bases, with 9 bases between them. The CDR3 loop is CASSLWRSSTDTQYF. CDR3 coding DNA: TGTGCCAGCAGCTTATGGCGGTCTAGCACAGATACGCAGTATTTT.

The chain recombines TRBV5-1 with TRBJ1-1, with TRBD1 matching 10 bases. This CDR3 has 17 amino acids. Trimming at V came to 0 bases and at J to 3 bases, leaving 8 bases not matched to a gene. CDR1 and CDR2 (germline): SGHRS, YFSETQ. This chain's CDR3 is CASSLATRQGADTEAFF. The CDR3 coding sequence is TGCGCCAGCAGCTTGGCTACCCGACAGGGGGCGGACACTGAAGCTTTCTTT.

This chain uses TRBV6-5 with TRBJ2-2, with 7 nucleotides matching TRBD1. CDR3 length: 15 residues. Germline CDR1 reads MNHEY; CDR2 reads SVGAGI. V was clipped by 7 bases and J by 4 bases; unmatched bases: 9. The CDR3, as DNA: TGTGCCAGCATAGCAACAGGGGCTTCCACCGGGGAGCTGTTTTTT. It yields the protein CASIATGASTGELFF.

The J gene is TRBJ2-1, the V gene TRBV10-3; the match to TRBD1 covers 9 bases. Germline values: CDR1 ENHRY, CDR2 SYGVKD. V lost 0 bases, J lost 7 bases, and 19 bases stayed unmatched. This CDR3 contains 20 residues. The CDR3 bases are TGTGCCATCAGTGAGTCTCCCGGGACAGGGAGGACTGAAAAGCCTAATGAGCAGTTCTTC. This translates into CAISESPGTGRTEKPNEQFF.

The V and J genes are TRBV27 and TRBJ1-2, with 11 bases identical to TRBD1. This CDR3 is 19 amino acids long. CDR1 is MNHEY, CDR2 SMNVEV, per germline (reference sequence). V was pared by 3 bases and J by 2 bases, with 14 bases of the junction left unmatched. The CDR3 here is CASSFGAPTRTGGNYGYTF. The CDR3 region has the DNA TGTGCCAGCAGTTTTGGGGCCCCCACCCGGACAGGGGGCAACTATGGCTACACCTTC.

The V call is TRBV19, the J call TRBJ1-2; 7 nucleotides align to TRBD1. J gave up 5 bases and V 5 bases, and 20 bases lay outside the gene matches. Germline values: CDR1 LNHDA, CDR2 SQIVND (reference sequence). CDR3 length equals 18 residues. The CDR3 reads CASSFKETGNRLWYGYTF. CDR3 nucleotide sequence: TGTGCCAGTAGTTTCAAAGAGACAGGGAATCGCCTTTGGTATGGCTACACCTTC.

This clone appeared once. J is TRBJ1-4 and V is TRBV7-8; D is perhaps TRBD1 (5 bases). V dropped 0 bases and J dropped 0 bases, with 8 bases sitting between them. CDR1 SGHVS and CDR2 FQNEAQ come from the germline V gene. This CDR3 contains 16 residues. The CDR3 region has the DNA TGTGCCAGCAGCTTAGCGGGGCCCTCAACTAATGAAAAACTGTTTTTT. Amino acids: CASSLAGPSTNEKLFF.

The CDR3 loop is CASSGQALSGANVLTF. In nucleotides, the CDR3 is TGTGCCAGCAGTGGACAGGCCCTCTCTGGGGCCAACGTCCTGACTTTC. V gene TRBV2 combines with J gene TRBJ2-6; weak D call: TRBD1 (6 bases). V dropped 4 bases and J dropped 0 bases, with 10 bases sitting between them. The length of the CDR3 is 16 residues. Germline CDR1 and CDR2: SNHLY and FYNNEI.

CDR3 residues: CASSKSGSGNTIYF. CDR3 nucleotide sequence: TGTGCCAGCAGCAAGTCCGGCTCTGGAAACACCATATATTTT. The genes are TRBV6-2 or TRBV6-3 and TRBJ1-3; D gene uncertain. The CDR3 covers 14 residues. Germline-derived CDR1 and CDR2 are MNHEY and SVGEGT. The V and J ends lost 6 bases and 0 bases respectively, with 9 bases between them.

The gene calls are TRBV18 and TRBJ1-1; D may be TRBD1 (6 bases). The CDR3 has 14 amino acids. CDR1 and CDR2 from the germline V gene are KGHSH and LQKENI. The ends were cut back, 5 bases at V and 1 base at J, with 11 bases in the middle. The DNA of the CDR3 is TGTGCCAGCTCAATCGACAGGCAGAACACTGAAGCTTTCTTT. Amino acids: CASSIDRQNTEAFF.